In its sample, the clone carrying this T cell receptor (beta chain) ranks as medium-sized (0.01 to 0.1%). What it binds is not known. TCRdb re-clonotyped the PCR reads through MiXCR. The top ten clones hold 4% to 5.5% of a sample with tens of thousands of clones, 20% of them seen once. Every patient underwent thyroid surgery untreated. The trim removed 0 bases at V and 2 bases at J, leaving 12 bases unmatched. The length of the CDR3 is 18 residues. Germline assignment: CDR1 SGHVS and CDR2 FQNEAQ. This specimen comes from a study of metastatic and nonmetastatic thyroid tumors. Study overall: Malignant thyroid and benign thyroid patients provided blood and tumor or nodule tissue whose repertoires were compared. Overall study results and limits: Reportedly, malignant thyroid tumors had significantly higher TCR beta diversity than benign nodules, in blood and tumor.

This rearrangement joins TRBV7-8 to TRBJ2-7; 8 bases match TRBD1. Specimen: adjacent normal tissue. This receptor was identified in a female donor with papillary thyroid cancer or a benign thyroid nodule (not recorded which). Some clones in this sample may be carry-over from other donors' samples. The CDR3 loop reads CASSLAYQDRATTYEQYF. CDR3 nucleotide sequence: TGTGCCAGCAGCTTAGCCTACCAGGACAGGGCTACAACCTACGAGCAGTACTTC.